The 23 T cell receptor beta chains reported below all come from one sample, sequenced in a study of blood T cell repertoires in COVID-19 (dated by TCRdb to about 2020). Receptor amplification or capture employed the immunoSEQ multiplex PCR assay. TCRdb holds this immuneACCESS table with in-frame rearrangements only. Some clones are missing; in checked studies, unresolved V genes explain under half, and the rest has no known cause. Recorded for this sample are under 200,000 clones; roughly nine tenths of them occurred a single time. The ten largest clones represent 0.53% of the sample. The source material was peripheral blood. These receptor sequences come from a man between 50 and 59 years old with acute or convalescent COVID-19.

The genes are TRBV30 and TRBJ1-5, with a weak D call TRBD1 (6 bases). The V gene lost 4 bases and the J gene lost 2 bases, with 12 bases spanning the gap. The CDR3 length is 14 residues. The germline CDR1 and CDR2 sequences are GTSNPN and SVGIG (reference sequence). The chain's CDR3 is CAWMSNRGNQPQHF. For the CDR3, the DNA is TGTGCCTGGATGAGTAACAGGGGCAATCAGCCCCAGCATTTT.

This clone was seen once. This chain uses TRBV28 with TRBJ2-4, with 8 bases lining up with TRBD1. Trimming cost V 7 bases and J 6 bases; bases outside gene matches: 11. This CDR3 has 15 residues. Germline CDR1 MDHEN, CDR2 SYDVKM. The CDR3 nucleotides read TGTGCCAGCACCGAAGTGGGCAGGGGGCGAAACATTCAGTACTTC. This gives the protein CASTEVGRGRNIQYF.

The genes are TRBV7-9 and TRBJ1-1; 7 bases are a match to TRBD1. CDR3 length: 13 residues. The germline CDR1 and CDR2 sequences are SEHNR and FQNEAQ (reference sequence). V trimming: 3 bases; J trimming: 7 bases; junction bases outside the gene matches: 5. CDR3 sequence reads: CASSFWTGNEAFF. The CDR3 DNA reads TGTGCCAGCAGCTTCTGGACAGGCAATGAAGCTTTCTTT. Combining the CDR3 with reference TRBV7-9 and TRBJ1-1 gives the whole variable domain DTGVSQNPRHKITKRGQNVTFRCDPISEHNRLYWYRQTLGQGPEFLTYFQNEAQLEKSRLLSDRFSAERPKGSFSTLEIQRTEQGDSAMYLCASSFWTGNEAFFGQGTRLTVV.

The rearrangement joins TRBV3-1 (or the pseudogene TRBV3-2) to TRBJ1-5, with TRBD1 as a possible D gene (5 bases). From germline, CDR1 is LGHDT and CDR2 YNNKEL (reference sequence). V lost 2 bases and J 1 base, leaving 9 bases between the germline ends. The CDR3 is 15 amino acids. The CDR3 spells CASSQSGVSNQPQHF. The CDR3, as DNA: TGTGCCAGCAGCCAATCGGGGGTAAGCAATCAGCCCCAGCATTTT.

This clone is a singleton in its sample. The chain links TRBV6-5 to TRBJ1-2, with 8 bases matching TRBD1. CDR3 length: 14 residues. The junction had 7 bases not matched to a gene; V was cut back by 6 bases and J by 4 bases. From germline, CDR1 is MNHEY and CDR2 SVGAGI. The CDR3 DNA reads as TGTGCCAGCAGACTAAGACAGGGGAGCTATGGCTACACCTTC. This encodes CASRLRQGSYGYTF.

J is TRBJ2-7 and V is TRBV5-6, with 10 positions matching TRBD1. The CDR3 runs 15 residues. V shed 4 bases, J shed 6 bases, and the junction held 10 bases outside the gene matches. Germline loops: CDR1 SGHDT, CDR2 YYEEEE. CDR3 residues: CASSKAGTGEAEQYV. The CDR3 DNA is TGTGCCAGCAGCAAGGCCGGGACAGGGGAAGCCGAGCAGTACGTC.

The V call is TRBV19, the J call TRBJ1-6; 7 positions agree with TRBD1. Germline trimming cut 4 bases from V and 3 bases from J; bases unmatched to any gene: 3. Germline CDR1 reads LNHDA; CDR2 reads SQIVND (reference sequence). The CDR3 sequence is 15 residues long. CDR3 in amino acids: CASSTGTVYNSPLHF. The CDR3 nucleotides read TGTGCCAGTAGTACCGGGACAGTCTATAATTCACCCCTCCACTTT.

The V call is TRBV13, the J call TRBJ2-1; D uncertain. The germline V gene encodes CDR1 PRHDT and CDR2 FYEKMQ (reference sequence). CDR3 length: 14 amino acids. Trimming took 4 bases from V and 7 from J, leaving 14 bases between them. The CDR3 bases are TGTGCCAGCAGCTCAAATGCGGTTTGGAATGAGCAGTTCTTC. Translation gives CASSSNAVWNEQFF.

V gene TRBV28 combines with J gene TRBJ1-1; D gene ambiguous. CDR3 length: 13 residues. The germline V gene encodes CDR1 MDHEN and CDR2 SYDVKM. V shed 3 bases and J shed 6 bases, with 11 bases lying between them. CDR3 nucleotides: TGTGCCAGCAGTTTGTACCCGGCGGCTGAAGCTTTCTTT. Amino acids: CASSLYPAAEAFF.

This chain connects TRBV7-2 to TRBJ1-5; D is possibly TRBD1 (6 bases). CDR3 size: 15 residues. Trimming left V 3 bases short and J 3 bases short, with 12 bases between. Per germline, CDR1 SGHTA and CDR2 FQGNSA. CDR3 region: CASSFQQGLNQPQHF. CDR3 DNA: TGTGCCAGCAGCTTTCAACAGGGCCTCAATCAGCCCCAGCATTTT.

The rearrangement uses TRBV7-9 and TRBJ1-1, with 12 bases matching TRBD1. The CDR3 contains 16 residues. CDR1 is SEHNR and CDR2 is FQNEAQ in the germline V gene (reference sequence). The J segment lost 4 bases and the V segment lost 4 bases, leaving 7 bases of the junction unmatched. CDR3 DNA: TGTGCCAGCAGCTCAGGGACAGGGGGCTATTTCACTGAAGCTTTCTTT. Amino acid sequence: CASSSGTGGYFTEAFF. Drawing the rest from reference TRBV7-9 and TRBJ1-1, the complete variable domain is DTGVSQNPRHKITKRGQNVTFRCDPISEHNRLYWYRQTLGQGPEFLTYFQNEAQLEKSRLLSDRFSAERPKGSFSTLEIQRTEQGDSAMYLCASSSGTGGYFTEAFFGQGTRLTVV.

The V and J genes are TRBV19 and TRBJ2-3; TRBD2 is a possible D gene (7 bases). The germline V and J ends were trimmed by 0 bases and 6 bases, with 16 bases remaining between them. The germline V gene has CDR1 LNHDA and CDR2 SQIVND (reference sequence). The CDR3 loop spans 16 amino acids. CDR3 protein: CASSIEPSGGADTQYF. CDR3 in DNA: TGTGCCAGTAGTATAGAACCGTCGGGGGGCGCGGATACGCAGTATTTT. Filled out from reference TRBV19 and TRBJ2-3, the complete variable domain reads DGGITQSPKYLFRKEGQNVTLSCEQNLNHDAMYWYRQDPGQGLRLIYYSQIVNDFQKGDIAEGYSVSREKKESFPLTVTSAQKNPTAFYLCASSIEPSGGADTQYFGPGTRLTVL.

This clone appeared a single time. The chain has TRBV12-3 or TRBV12-4 and TRBJ1-2, with D uncertain. V dropped 6 bases and J dropped 4 bases, with 12 bases sitting between them. This CDR3 comprises 13 residues. For the CDR3, the DNA is TGTGCCAGCAGCCACACAGAGCTCTATGGCTACACCTTC. Translated, it gives CASSHTELYGYTF.

This chain joins TRBV6-5 and TRBJ2-5; maybe TRBD2 (7 bases). The CDR3 sequence is 13 residues long. The V end was cut by 5 bases, the J end by 4 bases, with 11 bases between. Per germline, CDR1 MNHEY and CDR2 SVGAGI. The CDR3 region is CASSRGGSETQYF. The CDR3 nucleotides are TGTGCCAGCAGTAGGGGGGGGTCAGAGACCCAGTACTTC.

This clone came up once. The chain has TRBV4-1 and TRBJ2-2; D is undetermined. Per germline, CDR1 MGHRA and CDR2 YSYEKL. V was shortened by 2 bases and J by 6 bases, with 10 bases between the two germline ends. The CDR3 consists of 14 residues. The CDR3 DNA sequence: TGCGCCAGCAGCCAATCCGTCCCGTCCGGGGAGCTGTTTTTT. It translates to CASSQSVPSGELFF.

The gene calls are TRBV7-2 and TRBJ2-3; 8 nucleotides line up with TRBD1. Germline lookup yields CDR1 SGHTA and CDR2 FQGNSA. The CDR3 sequence is 16 residues long. V lost 0 bases, J lost 6 bases, and 8 bases stayed unmatched. The CDR3 coding sequence is TGTGCCAGCAGCTTAGCGGGCAGGGGGCGCTTGGATACGCAGTATTTT. Translating it yields CASSLAGRGRLDTQYF.

This chain uses TRBV24-1 with TRBJ1-5; 9 nucleotides match TRBD1. The V and J ends lost 2 bases and 1 base, in that order; junction bases with no gene match: 2. Germline V gene data show CDR1 as KGHDR and CDR2 as SFDVKD. This CDR3 spans 16 amino acids. The CDR3 DNA sequence: TGTGCCACCAGTGATTCCGGGACAGGGAGCAATCAGCCCCAGCATTTT. Translated: CATSDSGTGSNQPQHF.

The chain couples TRBV7-9 to TRBJ2-3; D may be TRBD2 (6 bases). Looked up from germline, CDR1 is SEHNR and CDR2 is FQNEAQ (reference sequence). The CDR3 totals 15 residues. V lost 1 base, J lost 3 bases, and 11 bases lay in between. CDR3 amino acids: CASSLGTTRTDTQYF. The CDR3 DNA is TGTGCCAGCAGCTTAGGGACTACGAGAACAGATACGCAGTATTTT.

This clone was found a few times. The chain joins TRBV19 to TRBJ1-2, with 8 bases that match TRBD1. CDR1 and CDR2 (germline): LNHDA, SQIVND (reference sequence). CDR3 size: 12 residues. V lost 10 bases and J lost 2; bases outside the gene matches: 3. The CDR3 region is CATRQGNYGYTF. The CDR3 region has the DNA TGTGCCACCAGACAGGGGAACTATGGCTACACCTTC.

This chain joins TRBV4-2 and TRBJ2-5, with TRBD2 matching over 10 bases. The length of the CDR3 is 16 residues. After removal of 0 bases from V and 5 bases from J, the junction contained 6 bases not matched to a gene. Germline lookup yields CDR1 LGHNA and CDR2 YNFKEQ. The CDR3 coding sequence is TGTGCCAGCAGCCAAGATATAGCGGGGGGCCGGGAGACCCAGTACTTC. Protein product: CASSQDIAGGRETQYF.

This clone has only one observation. The V and J genes are TRBV28 and TRBJ1-1, with D unresolved. The CDR3 is made up of 12 amino acids. The V gene's germline CDR1 is MDHEN and CDR2 SYDVKM. Between the trimmed V and J ends, which lost 3 bases and 3 bases, there was a span of 5 bases. The CDR3: CASSFFHTEAFF. CDR3 coding DNA: TGTGCCAGCAGTTTCTTTCACACTGAAGCTTTCTTT.

This chain uses TRBV4-2 with TRBJ2-3; TRBD2 matches 7 bases. With V trimmed by 0 bases and J by 4 bases, 7 bases remained unmatched. The CDR3 covers 16 residues. The germline V gene encodes CDR1 LGHNA and CDR2 YNFKEQ. In DNA, the CDR3 is TGTGCCAGCAGCCAAGATGGACTAGTTTTCTCAGATACGCAGTATTTT. Protein: CASSQDGLVFSDTQYF.

This chain links TRBV2 with TRBJ2-7; 10 nucleotides line up with TRBD2. Germline CDR1 is SNHLY and CDR2 is FYNNEI. With V trimmed by 3 bases and J by 9 bases, 2 bases remained unmatched. This CDR3 has 12 residues. The CDR3 bases are TGTGCCAGCAGTGACACTAGCGGGGCGCAGTACTTC. It codes for CASSDTSGAQYF.